This T cell receptor (beta chain) was identified during a study of OX40 agonist ivuxolimab in advanced cancers. The repertoire was sequenced with immunoSEQ multiplex PCR; TCRdb's copy has only in-frame clones and lacks some. Of about 36,000 clones in the sample, approximately 80% are singletons; the top ten hold approximately 12%. This clone came up a few times. The sample consisted of CD4+ or CD8+ T cells sorted from blood, taken in a trial of the OX40 agonist ivuxolimab. The TCR was taken from an adult with an advanced solid tumor such as melanoma, head and neck, liver or kidney cancer.

The CDR3 sequence is CASSLAASSGANVLTF. CDR3 in DNA: TGCGCCAGCAGCTTGGCGGCCTCCTCTGGGGCCAACGTCCTGACTTTC. The chain is built from TRBV5-1 and TRBJ2-6; D is unclear. Germline CDR1 reads SGHRS; CDR2 reads YFSETQ. V was trimmed by 0 bases and J by 0 bases, leaving 7 bases between them. The CDR3 is 16 residues long.